This T cell receptor beta chain appears in the sequencing data of a study of T cell changes during pregnancy in multiple sclerosis. The CDR3 loop spans 12 amino acids. Trimming left V 5 bases short and J 5 bases short, with 9 bases between. The germline CDR1 and CDR2 sequences are SQVTM and ANQGSEA. Clones were read by immunoSEQ multiplex PCR, and TCRdb kept only the in-frame ones, dropping some. This sample has over 85,000 clones, with under 95% found just once. Here the sequenced sample was peripheral blood, taken in the first trimester of pregnancy. The TCR comes from a female donor in good health, enrolled as a control in a pregnancy study. The chain joins TRBV29-1 to TRBJ2-2; possible D gene TRBD2, 5 bases. The CDR3 spells CSVPTGTGELFF. The CDR3 coding sequence is TGCAGCGTTCCGACGGGAACCGGGGAGCTGTTTTTT.